Following are 30 T cell receptor beta chains from one sample sequenced in a study of blood T cell repertoires in COVID-19. Sequenced by immunoSEQ multiplex PCR; TCRdb stores in-frame clones only, minus some. In the table there are some 43,000 clones, approximately 88% of which are singletons. The sequenced material came from peripheral blood. The origin of the receptors is a man aged 50 to 59 with active or convalescent COVID-19.

V usage is TRBV19 and J usage is TRBJ1-5; TRBD1 matches 12 bases. The CDR3 spans 18 residues. Trimming at V came to 5 bases and at J to 1 base, leaving 9 bases not matched to a gene. Per germline, CDR1 LNHDA and CDR2 SQIVND (reference sequence). CDR3 nucleotides: TGTGCCAGTAGTCCCGGGACAGGGGGCTTGGGGAGCAATCAGCCCCAGCATTTT. Protein sequence: CASSPGTGGLGSNQPQHF.

The rearrangement joins TRBV5-6 to TRBJ2-7, with TRBD2 matching over 11 bases. The ends lost 4 bases at V and 5 bases at J; junction bases unmatched: 11. Germline CDR1 and CDR2: SGHDT and YYEEEE. This CDR3 has 16 residues. This CDR3 reads CASSRRGLAVFDEQYF. Written as DNA, the CDR3 is TGTGCCAGCAGCCGCCGGGGACTAGCGGTTTTCGACGAGCAGTACTTC.

This clone was counted between two and nine times. This chain uses TRBV3-1 (or the pseudogene TRBV3-2) with TRBJ2-2, with D possibly TRBD2 on 5 matching bases. Trimming removed 3 bases from V and 1 base from J, with 12 bases in between. The CDR3 is 16 amino acids. The germline V gene encodes CDR1 LGHDT and CDR2 YNNKEL (reference sequence). CDR3 sequence (DNA): TGTGCCAGCAGCCATTTGGAAGGGAGGAACACCGGGGAGCTGTTTTTT. Amino acid sequence: CASSHLEGRNTGELFF.

CDR3 sequence reads: CASSPLGLAGTDTQYF. The CDR3 region has the DNA TGCGCCAGCAGCCCCCTTGGACTAGCTGGCACAGATACGCAGTATTTT. This sequence joins TRBV5-1 and TRBJ2-3; TRBD2 agrees at 8 bases. CDR3 length: 16 amino acids. Germline CDR1 is SGHRS and CDR2 is YFSETQ. Trimming cost V 4 bases and J 1 base; bases outside gene matches: 8.

The CDR3 nucleotides read TGTGCCTGGAGTGGTTTTGTAGGGCGGGGGAGCACAGATACGCAGTATTTT. As protein: CAWSGFVGRGSTDTQYF. The chain has TRBV30 and TRBJ2-3; the match to TRBD2 covers 7 bases. The CDR3 extends over 17 amino acids. Germline V gene data show CDR1 as GTSNPN and CDR2 as SVGIG (reference sequence). The V gene end was trimmed by 1 base and the J gene end by 0 bases; junction bases not matched to a gene: 10. Full variable domain (rest looked up from reference TRBV30 and TRBJ2-3): SQTIHQWPATLVQPVGSPLSLECTVEGTSNPNLYWYRQAAGRGLQLLFYSVGIGQISSEVPQNLSASRPQDRQFILSSKKLLLSDSGFYLCAWSGFVGRGSTDTQYFGPGTRLTVL.

The V gene is TRBV2, the J gene TRBJ2-7; 10 bases are shared with TRBD2. This CDR3 has 13 amino acids. Germline V CDR1 and CDR2: SNHLY, FYNNEI. The J segment lost 3 bases and the V segment lost 8 bases, leaving 4 bases of the junction unmatched. CDR3 nucleotide sequence: TGTGCCAGCTTTAGCGGGGGGCACTACGAGCAGTACTTC. This codes for CASFSGGHYEQYF.

Here the CDR3 DNA reads TGTGCCAGCAGCCAATTTCTAGCGGCTATATCCAATGAGCAGTTCTTC. This encodes CASSQFLAAISNEQFF. The chain uses TRBV14 and TRBJ2-1, with 7 bases identical to TRBD2. The CDR3 is 16 amino acids. V lost 2 bases, J lost 6 bases, and 10 bases stayed unmatched. Germline-derived CDR1 and CDR2 are SGHDN and FVKESK.

The gene calls are TRBV11-2 and TRBJ1-3; no firm D call. In germline, CDR1 is SGHAT, CDR2 FQNNGV. The V end was cut by 5 bases, the J end by 0 bases, with 20 bases between. The CDR3 has 18 amino acids. CDR3 residues: CASSRSGSLTSSGNTIYF. The CDR3 bases are TGTGCCAGCAGCCGCTCCGGGAGCTTAACTAGCTCTGGAAACACCATATATTTT.

This clone was detected once. The chain carries TRBV5-5 and TRBJ2-5, with 12 bases lining up with TRBD2. There are 14 residues in the CDR3. The germline CDR1 and CDR2 sequences are SGHKS and YYEKEE (reference sequence). V lost 4 bases and J lost 5; bases outside the gene matches: 3. The DNA of the CDR3 is TGTGCCAGCAGCCGACTAGCGGGAGTGGAGACCCAGTACTTC. It encodes CASSRLAGVETQYF.

The rearrangement links TRBV9 to TRBJ2-2, with TRBD2 identical over 7 bases. CDR1 and CDR2 from the germline V gene are SGDLS and YYNGEE. V lost 3 bases and J lost 5; bases outside the gene matches: 4. CDR3 size: 14 residues. The CDR3: CASSEPGGTGELFF. For the CDR3, the DNA is TGTGCCAGCAGCGAACCCGGGGGGACCGGGGAGCTGTTTTTT.

The V and J genes are TRBV19 and TRBJ2-2; TRBD1 agrees at 10 bases. Germline V gene sequence: CDR1 LNHDA, CDR2 SQIVND (reference sequence). V shed 5 bases, J shed 4 bases, and the junction held 4 bases outside the gene matches. The CDR3 runs to 15 residues. CDR3 bases: TGTGCCAGTAGTGACAGGGGGCCGAGCACCGGGGAGCTGTTTTTT. It is translated as CASSDRGPSTGELFF.

The rearrangement uses TRBV10-3 and TRBJ2-7; 9 bases align to TRBD2. The junction had 15 bases not matched to a gene; V was cut back by 6 bases and J by 0 bases. Germline V gene data show CDR1 as ENHRY and CDR2 as SYGVKD. This CDR3 has 18 amino acids. CDR3 sequence: CAISPRITSGRTSYEQYF. The CDR3 DNA reads TGTGCCATCAGCCCCCGGATAACTAGCGGGCGTACCTCCTACGAGCAGTACTTC.

The CDR3 DNA follows: TGTGCCAGCAGCCCCAGGGCGGGGGGGCTCACAGATACGCAGTATTTT. Amino acids: CASSPRAGGLTDTQYF. This chain connects TRBV7-9 to TRBJ2-3; 9 bases map to TRBD2. Unmatched junction bases numbered 8, after V lost 5 bases and J lost 2 bases. This CDR3 is built from 16 residues. Germline V lookup: CDR1 SEHNR, CDR2 FQNEAQ (reference sequence).

The chain uses TRBV30 and TRBJ1-3; TRBD1 is a possible D gene (6 bases). Germline CDR1 GTSNPN, CDR2 SVGIG (reference sequence). The CDR3 length is 17 residues. Trimming took 2 bases from V and 0 from J, leaving 17 bases between them. The chain's CDR3 is CAWSSRRTASSGNTIYF. The CDR3 DNA reads as TGTGCCTGGAGTTCTCGAAGGACAGCGAGCTCTGGAAACACCATATATTTT.

This chain joins TRBV29-1 and TRBJ1-4, with D uncertain. The CDR3 consists of 12 residues. The V end was cut by 4 bases, the J end by 5 bases, with 8 bases between. Germline V gives CDR1 SQVTM, CDR2 ANQGSEA. The CDR3 sequence: CSVAWLNEKLFF. The CDR3 DNA reads as TGCAGCGTTGCATGGCTGAATGAAAAACTGTTTTTT. The variable domain in full, with the rest retrieved from reference TRBV29-1 and TRBJ1-4, is SAVISQKPSRDICQRGTSLTIQCQVDSQVTMMFWYRQQPGQSLTLIATANQGSEATYESGFVIDKFPISRPNLTFSTLTVSNMSPEDSSIYLCSVAWLNEKLFFGSGTQLSVL.

The chain combines TRBV2 with TRBJ2-1; 9 nucleotides line up with TRBD1. Trimming at V came to 4 bases and at J to 1 base, leaving 11 bases not matched to a gene. The CDR3 consists of 18 residues. Germline CDR1 is SNHLY and CDR2 is FYNNEI. The CDR3 protein is CASSVPDRGQGSYNEQFF. Written as DNA, the CDR3 is TGTGCCAGCAGTGTTCCCGACCGGGGACAGGGATCCTACAATGAGCAGTTCTTC.

The chain couples TRBV19 to TRBJ1-1, with D unclear. Germline loops: CDR1 LNHDA, CDR2 SQIVND (reference sequence). This CDR3 spans 14 amino acids. Trimming took off 3 bases at V and 2 bases at J, with 10 bases between the two ends. The chain's CDR3 is CASSIGRANTEAFF. The CDR3 DNA reads TGTGCCAGTAGTATTGGGCGCGCTAACACTGAAGCTTTCTTT.

The J gene is TRBJ2-1, the V gene TRBV19; TRBD2 matches 7 bases. This CDR3 has 13 residues. V gave up 8 bases and J gave up 8 bases; unmatched junction bases: 9. Germline V gene lookup returns CDR1 LNHDA and CDR2 SQIVND (reference sequence). CDR3 nucleotides: TGTGCCAGTGCGATAGGAGGGAGGGATGAGCAGTTCTTC. Its translation: CASAIGGRDEQFF.

The rearrangement uses TRBV30 and TRBJ2-7, with TRBD1 identical over 8 bases. Germline assignment: CDR1 GTSNPN and CDR2 SVGIG (reference sequence). This CDR3 contains 13 residues. The ends lost 7 bases at V and 2 bases at J; junction bases unmatched: 7. The CDR3 DNA follows: TGTGCCTCCCAGGGGGCCATTCCCTACGAGCAGTACTTC. This gives the protein CASQGAIPYEQYF.

This clone appeared a few times. This chain links TRBV18 with TRBJ2-7, with 7 nucleotides matching TRBD1. CDR3 length: 15 amino acids. Losses at the gene ends were 2 bases for V and 3 bases for J; bases not matched to a gene: 7. Germline values: CDR1 KGHSH, CDR2 LQKENI. The CDR3 loop reads CASSPSGGQHYEQYF. The CDR3 DNA reads as TGTGCCAGCTCACCAAGTGGGGGACAGCACTACGAGCAGTACTTC.

The rearrangement uses TRBV2 and TRBJ2-3; 8 bases fit TRBD1. This CDR3 comprises 15 residues. CDR1 and CDR2 from the germline V gene are SNHLY and FYNNEI. V dropped 4 bases and J dropped 5; count of bases not matched to a gene: 8. The CDR3 loop is CASSVDQGALDTQYF. DNA of the CDR3: TGTGCCAGCAGTGTTGACCAGGGGGCTTTAGATACGCAGTATTTT.

A few counts support this clone. The chain couples TRBV2 to TRBJ1-6; 7 nucleotides agree with TRBD1. J lost 7 bases, V lost 4 bases, and 7 bases had no gene match. The CDR3 contains 15 residues. Per the germline V gene, CDR1 is SNHLY and CDR2 is FYNNEI. The CDR3 here is CASSATGTTNSPLHF. In DNA, the CDR3 is TGTGCCAGCAGTGCGACAGGGACGACAAATTCACCCCTCCACTTT.

V usage is TRBV11-3 and J usage is TRBJ2-1, with 10 bases identical to TRBD2. The CDR3 length is 16 residues. The junction had 6 bases not matched to a gene; V was cut back by 0 bases and J by 7 bases. The V gene's germline CDR1 is SGHNT and CDR2 YENEEA. CDR3 region: CASSLDLTSGLNEQFF. Here the CDR3 DNA reads TGTGCCAGCAGCTTAGACTTGACTAGCGGGCTGAATGAGCAGTTCTTC.

The V call is TRBV29-1, the J call TRBJ1-5; D is unresolved. The germline CDR1 and CDR2 sequences are SQVTM and ANQGSEA. CDR3 length: 13 amino acids. V was pared by 7 bases and J by 2 bases, with 12 bases between. CDR3: CSAGLSGNQPQHF. The CDR3 DNA reads as TGCAGCGCCGGGTTAAGTGGCAATCAGCCCCAGCATTTT.

This clone was observed a single time. For the CDR3, the DNA is TGTGCCAGCAGTCCATGGGGACAGGGGGCAGGTCAGCCCCAGCATTTT. Translated, it gives CASSPWGQGAGQPQHF. The gene calls are TRBV27 and TRBJ1-5; 12 bases match TRBD1. V lost 5 bases to trimming and J lost 6 bases; unmatched junction nucleotides: 8. The CDR3 is 16 residues long. Per germline, CDR1 MNHEY and CDR2 SMNVEV (reference sequence).

This rearrangement joins TRBV18 to TRBJ1-5, with D possibly TRBD1 on 5 matching bases. There are 15 residues in the CDR3. Per the germline V gene, CDR1 is KGHSH and CDR2 is LQKENI. The V end lost 3 bases, the J end lost 11 bases, and 20 bases lay between the germline ends. CDR3 DNA sequence: TGTGCCAGCTCACCCAGCAGGGCCGCTAGATCAGCCCAGCATTTT. This gives the protein CASSPSRAARSAQHF. The full variable domain, with the rest looked up from reference TRBV18 and TRBJ1-5, is NAGVMQNPRHLVRRRGQEARLRCSPMKGHSHVYWYRQLPEEGLKFMVYLQKENIIDESGMPKERFSAEFPKEGPSILRIQQVVRGDSAAYFCASSPSRAARSAQHFGDGTRLSIL.

CDR3 in DNA: TGCGCCAGCAGTCAGGACAGACCTTACGAGCAGTACTTC. As protein: CASSQDRPYEQYF. This chain uses TRBV10-2 with TRBJ2-7; perhaps TRBD1 as D (6 bases). Trimming removed 5 bases from V and 4 bases from J, with 12 bases in between. From germline, CDR1 is WSHSY and CDR2 SAAADI. The CDR3 is made up of 13 amino acids.

The chain employs TRBV2 and TRBJ2-5; 8 positions agree with TRBD2. Germline V CDR1 and CDR2: SNHLY, FYNNEI. This CDR3 has 16 amino acids. Unmatched junction bases numbered 11, after V lost 3 bases and J lost 5 bases. CDR3 in amino acids: CASSDAQAGAQETQYF. The CDR3 nucleotides read TGTGCCAGCAGTGATGCTCAAGCGGGGGCTCAGGAGACCCAGTACTTC.

J is TRBJ2-1 and V is TRBV30; 7 bases match TRBD2. The CDR3 sequence is 14 residues long. The germline V gene has CDR1 GTSNPN and CDR2 SVGIG (reference sequence). The CDR3 sequence is CSAGGVSSYNEQFF. Written as DNA, the CDR3 is TGTAGTGCTGGGGGGGTTAGCTCCTACAATGAGCAGTTCTTC.

V usage is TRBV5-6 and J usage is TRBJ1-1, with 9 nucleotides matching TRBD1. CDR3 length equals 15 residues. Germline CDR1 SGHDT, CDR2 YYEEEE. V lost 6 bases and J lost 2; bases outside the gene matches: 8. The CDR3 region is CASIGTGRVNTEAFF. Written as DNA, the CDR3 is TGTGCCAGCATCGGGACAGGGCGGGTAAACACTGAAGCTTTCTTT.